What follows are 32 T cell receptor beta chains derived from one specimen sequenced in a study of blood T cell repertoires in COVID-19. Repertoires were generated with immunoSEQ multiplex PCR, while TCRdb's copy carries only in-frame clones and drops some. The table records under 100,000 clones, about nine tenths of them present only once. Specimen: peripheral blood. These receptors originate from a woman aged 70-85 years with acute or convalescent COVID-19.

This rearrangement joins TRBV28 to TRBJ1-1; D perhaps matches TRBD1 (6 bases). Looked up from germline, CDR1 is MDHEN and CDR2 is SYDVKM. The CDR3 has 15 residues. V was cut by 3 bases and J by 0 bases, with 11 bases left in between. In DNA form, the CDR3 reads TGTGCCAGCAGTTTCGGGGGGCAGATGAACACTGAAGCTTTCTTT. Protein sequence: CASSFGGQMNTEAFF.

This clone was recorded only once. The rearrangement uses TRBV3-1 (or the pseudogene TRBV3-2) and TRBJ2-1; TRBD2 matches at 12 bases. Germline lookup yields CDR1 LGHDT and CDR2 YNNKEL (reference sequence). CDR3 length: 16 amino acids. With 1 base clipped from V and 8 bases from J, the junction kept 6 bases outside the gene matches. The CDR3 DNA sequence: TGTGCCAGCAGCCAAGTCCGACTAGCGGGAGTTTATGAGCAGTTCTTC. Protein: CASSQVRLAGVYEQFF.

This chain links TRBV28 with TRBJ1-6; D may be TRBD1 (5 bases). V was clipped by 4 bases and J by 0 bases, with 16 bases between them. CDR1 is MDHEN and CDR2 is SYDVKM in the germline V gene. The CDR3 is 18 residues long. CDR3 region: CASSSPGQKGSYNSPLHF. The CDR3 DNA sequence: TGTGCCAGCAGTTCACCAGGACAAAAGGGCTCCTATAATTCACCCCTCCACTTT.

The rearrangement joins TRBV6-5 to TRBJ2-7; D remains unclear. Trimming took 7 bases from V and 0 from J, leaving 13 bases between them. Germline V CDR1 and CDR2: MNHEY, SVGAGI. The CDR3 spans 14 residues. The CDR3 nucleotides are TGTGCCAGCACCATGATGCTGAGCTCCTACGAGCAGTACGTC. This gives the protein CASTMMLSSYEQYV.

The chain has TRBV15 and TRBJ1-5; no reliable D call. Between the trimmed V and J ends, which lost 3 bases and 5 bases, there was a span of 8 bases. Germline V CDR1 and CDR2: LNHNV, YYDKDF (reference sequence). This CDR3 is 13 amino acids long. The CDR3 region is CATSREVDQPQHF. In DNA, the CDR3 is TGTGCCACCAGCAGGGAGGTGGATCAGCCCCAGCATTTT. The full variable domain, rest sourced from reference TRBV15 and TRBJ1-5, is DAMVIQNPRYQVTQFGKPVTLSCSQTLNHNVMYWYQQKSSQAPKLLFHYYDKDFNNEADTPDNFQSRRPNTSFCFLDIRSPGLGDTAMYLCATSREVDQPQHFGDGTRLSIL.

The chain joins TRBV10-3 to TRBJ2-1; the D gene is possibly TRBD1 (5 bases). The V end lost 0 bases, the J end lost 15 bases, and 15 bases lay between the germline ends. The CDR3 runs 13 residues. From germline, CDR1 is ENHRY and CDR2 SYGVKD. CDR3 residues: CAISESSPGKPFF. The DNA for the CDR3 is TGTGCCATCAGTGAGTCATCCCCAGGGAAGCCGTTCTTC.

The CDR3 sequence: CASSRTGDQPQHF. The CDR3 nucleotides are TGTGCCAGCAGCCGGACAGGGGATCAGCCCCAGCATTTT. The chain carries TRBV27 and TRBJ1-5; 9 nucleotides agree with TRBD1. Germline trimming cut 6 bases from V and 5 bases from J; bases unmatched to any gene: 2. The germline V gene has CDR1 MNHEY and CDR2 SMNVEV (reference sequence). The CDR3 length is 13 residues.

This chain connects TRBV19 to TRBJ1-1, with TRBD1 as a possible D gene (6 bases). From germline, CDR1 is LNHDA and CDR2 SQIVND (reference sequence). V was shortened by 7 bases and J by 1 base, with 19 bases between the two germline ends. This CDR3 comprises 16 residues. CDR3 DNA: TGTGCCAGTAACCCAGGACAGCCAACCCCGAACACTGAAGCTTTCTTT. Translating it yields CASNPGQPTPNTEAFF.

The genes are TRBV6-5 and TRBJ1-1, with D tentatively TRBD1 (5 bases). Germline V gene sequence: CDR1 MNHEY, CDR2 SVGAGI. This CDR3 contains 12 residues. Trimming removed 6 bases at V and 13 bases at J, with 18 bases between. The CDR3 nucleotides read TGTGCCAGCAGCGCAGGGTTAAATCGCCGTTTCTTT. Translating gives CASSAGLNRRFF.

This clone turned up a few times. The chain recombines TRBV6-5 with TRBJ2-3; tentatively, D is TRBD1 (5 bases). Germline CDR1 MNHEY, CDR2 SVGAGI. Trimming cost V 8 bases and J 0 bases, with 15 bases left between them. This CDR3 is built from 15 residues. The CDR3 DNA is TGTGCCAGCCAGGGTGCTCACTATAGCACAGATACGCAGTATTTT. Encoded protein: CASQGAHYSTDTQYF.

This clone occurred a few times. This chain connects TRBV28 to TRBJ2-5; D ambiguous. CDR1 and CDR2 (germline): MDHEN, SYDVKM. CDR3 size: 13 residues. Between the trimmed V and J ends, which lost 1 base and 4 bases, there was a span of 7 bases. The CDR3 region has the DNA TGTGCCAGCAGTTTATCCACAATAGAGACCCAGTACTTC. Amino acid sequence: CASSLSTIETQYF.

The V and J genes are TRBV7-9 and TRBJ2-5, with 15 nucleotides matching TRBD2. The CDR3 covers 16 residues. With V trimmed by 4 bases and J by 4 bases, 4 bases remained unmatched. Germline loops: CDR1 SEHNR, CDR2 FQNEAQ (reference sequence). This CDR3 reads CASSSRTSGGAETQYF. The CDR3 DNA reads TGTGCCAGCAGCTCCCGGACTAGCGGGGGGGCAGAGACCCAGTACTTC.

This chain joins TRBV4-1 and TRBJ2-3, with TRBD2 identical over 12 bases. CDR3 length: 17 residues. Germline loops: CDR1 MGHRA, CDR2 YSYEKL. V dropped 1 base and J dropped 6; count of bases not matched to a gene: 8. DNA for the CDR3: TGCGCCAGCAGCCAAGGTCCGACTAGCGGGAGTACGGATACGCAGTATTTT. It yields the protein CASSQGPTSGSTDTQYF.

V usage is TRBV9 and J usage is TRBJ2-3, with D perhaps matching TRBD1 (6 bases). V was trimmed by 3 bases and J by 0 bases, leaving 11 bases between them. This CDR3 is built from 15 residues. CDR1 is SGDLS and CDR2 is YYNGEE in the germline V gene. The CDR3 loop reads CASSATGTSTDTQYF. Here the CDR3 DNA reads TGTGCCAGCAGCGCGACAGGAACCAGCACAGATACGCAGTATTTT.

The J gene is TRBJ2-2, the V gene TRBV2; TRBD1 might be the D (6 bases). The CDR3 loop spans 12 amino acids. V lost 6 bases to trimming and J lost 7 bases, with 9 bases between them. CDR1 SNHLY and CDR2 FYNNEI come from the germline V gene. The CDR3 DNA is TGTGCCAGCAGGGGGGCTGGCGGGGAGCTGTTTTTT. Its protein product is CASRGAGGELFF.

The CDR3 region has the DNA TGTGCCAGCAGTTTAGTCTCGGGGAACACTGAAGCTTTCTTT. Its translation: CASSLVSGNTEAFF. The chain carries TRBV27 and TRBJ1-1; unclear D gene. Deletions cut 2 bases from V and 1 base from J, with 8 bases between. CDR1 and CDR2 (germline): MNHEY, SMNVEV (reference sequence). The CDR3 is 14 amino acids.

This sequence joins TRBV5-1 and TRBJ2-2; a weak D match, TRBD2 (6 bases). Looked up from germline, CDR1 is SGHRS and CDR2 is YFSETQ. The CDR3 sequence is 13 residues long. Trimming took off 7 bases at V and 5 bases at J, with 12 bases between the two ends. The CDR3 sequence is CASATGGTGELFF. CDR3 bases: TGCGCCAGCGCCACTGGAGGGACCGGGGAGCTGTTTTTT.

This clone turned up a few times. The gene calls are TRBV18 and TRBJ1-2; 7 nucleotides line up with TRBD1. This CDR3 contains 14 residues. Trimming at V came to 3 bases and at J to 4 bases, leaving 5 bases not matched to a gene. Germline CDR1 KGHSH, CDR2 LQKENI. CDR3 sequence reads: CASSPGQDVYGYTF. CDR3 bases: TGTGCCAGCTCACCCGGACAGGACGTCTATGGCTACACCTTC.

The chain joins TRBV1 to TRBJ2-7; the D call TRBD2 from the table was never checked on the DNA. TRBV1 is a pseudogene segment. The CDR3 spans 12 residues. The CDR3 DNA reads as TGCACCAGCAGCCTCGAGTGGAGCGAGCAGTACGTC. Translating gives CTSSLEWSEQYV.

This chain connects TRBV7-2 to TRBJ1-4; 7 nucleotides line up with TRBD1. V lost 9 bases to trimming and J lost 0 bases; unmatched junction nucleotides: 10. Per the germline V gene, CDR1 is SGHTA and CDR2 is FQGNSA. CDR3 length: 16 amino acids. This chain's CDR3 is CARSDRDRTTNEKLFF. The CDR3 bases are TGTGCCAGATCGGACCGGGACAGAACAACTAATGAAAAACTGTTTTTT.

The chain is built from TRBV6-6 and TRBJ2-2; TRBD2 aligns across 8 bases. V was clipped by 6 bases and J by 4 bases; unmatched bases: 10. This CDR3 contains 16 residues. From germline, CDR1 is MNHNY and CDR2 SVGAGI (reference sequence). The CDR3 region is CASSPRASGGTGELFF. Written as DNA, the CDR3 is TGTGCCAGCAGCCCAAGGGCCAGCGGGGGCACCGGGGAGCTGTTTTTT.

V gene TRBV27 combines with J gene TRBJ2-6; no definite D call. Germline V gene sequence: CDR1 MNHEY, CDR2 SMNVEV (reference sequence). The CDR3 loop spans 13 amino acids. Trimming removed 5 bases from V and 0 bases from J, with 2 bases in between. The CDR3, as DNA: TGTGCCAGCAGTCTCTCTGGGGCCAACGTCCTGACTTTC. Encoded protein: CASSLSGANVLTF.

This chain joins TRBV5-1 and TRBJ1-2, with D hard to call. V dropped 4 bases and J dropped 2 bases, with 9 bases sitting between them. CDR1 is SGHRS and CDR2 is YFSETQ in the germline V gene. The CDR3 has 13 residues. The CDR3 reads CASSVDWNYGYTF. The CDR3 bases are TGCGCCAGCAGCGTCGACTGGAACTATGGCTACACCTTC.

This rearrangement joins TRBV6-5 to TRBJ1-1; D is undetermined. The germline V and J ends were trimmed by 8 bases and 8 bases, with 12 bases remaining between them. This CDR3 spans 11 amino acids. CDR1 and CDR2 (germline): MNHEY, SVGAGI. The CDR3 bases are TGTGCCAGCCTATACAGTTTCGAAGCTTTCTTT. Amino acids: CASLYSFEAFF.

The rearrangement uses TRBV3-1 (or the pseudogene TRBV3-2) and TRBJ1-1; 9 bases map to TRBD1. CDR1 LGHDT and CDR2 YNNKEL come from the germline V gene (reference sequence). The CDR3 runs 16 residues. Germline trimming cut 3 bases from V and 4 bases from J; bases unmatched to any gene: 9. The CDR3 protein is CASSQFRGQGLTEAFF. In nucleotides, the CDR3 is TGTGCCAGCAGCCAGTTCCGGGGACAGGGACTCACTGAAGCTTTCTTT.

The rearrangement joins TRBV7-9 to TRBJ2-7, with TRBD2 identical over 10 bases. Germline V gene data show CDR1 as SEHNR and CDR2 as FQNEAQ (reference sequence). This CDR3 is 15 amino acids long. After removal of 1 base from V and 7 bases from J, the junction contained 7 bases not matched to a gene. CDR3 loop: CASSLVSSGGGEQYV. For the CDR3, the DNA is TGTGCCAGCAGCTTAGTGTCTAGCGGGGGAGGTGAGCAGTACGTC.

The chain uses TRBV18 and TRBJ2-1, with TRBD2 identical over 9 bases. The CDR3 spans 15 residues. Per germline, CDR1 KGHSH and CDR2 LQKENI. Trimming removed 0 bases from V and 7 bases from J; junction bases left unmatched: 4. CDR3 protein: CASSPPASGNNEQFF. CDR3 sequence (DNA): TGTGCCAGCTCACCACCGGCTAGCGGGAATAATGAGCAGTTCTTC. The full variable domain, in which reference TRBV18 and TRBJ2-1 provide the parts outside the CDR3, is NAGVMQNPRHLVRRRGQEARLRCSPMKGHSHVYWYRQLPEEGLKFMVYLQKENIIDESGMPKERFSAEFPKEGPSILRIQQVVRGDSAAYFCASSPPASGNNEQFFGPGTRLTVL.

This chain connects TRBV27 to TRBJ2-1; 13 nucleotides align to TRBD2. V was clipped by 4 bases and J by 8 bases; unmatched bases: 5. Germline V gene data show CDR1 as MNHEY and CDR2 as SMNVEV (reference sequence). The CDR3 has 15 amino acids. The CDR3 loop reads CASSYGTSGIDEQFF. CDR3 DNA: TGTGCCAGCAGTTACGGGACTAGCGGGATCGATGAGCAGTTCTTC.

The V call is TRBV7-2, the J call TRBJ1-1, with D perhaps TRBD1 (6 bases). CDR3 length: 16 amino acids. V was pared by 4 bases and J by 1 base, with 16 bases between. Germline-derived CDR1 and CDR2 are SGHTA and FQGNSA. The CDR3 sequence: CASSSLVGHPNTEAFF. The CDR3 DNA is TGTGCCAGCAGCTCTCTGGTGGGACACCCGAACACTGAAGCTTTCTTT.

This chain uses TRBV2 with TRBJ1-2; 9 positions agree with TRBD1. Germline-derived CDR1 and CDR2 are SNHLY and FYNNEI. The CDR3 totals 13 residues. V shed 7 bases and J 4 bases; nucleotides not matched to a gene: 4. The CDR3 loop is CASIPTGGYGYTF. The CDR3 DNA follows: TGTGCCAGCATCCCGACAGGGGGCTATGGCTACACCTTC.

The genes are TRBV7-2 and TRBJ2-2; 10 bases fit TRBD1. Germline V lookup: CDR1 SGHTA, CDR2 FQGNSA. The CDR3 has 16 residues. Trimming at V came to 5 bases and at J to 4 bases, leaving 7 bases not matched to a gene. In DNA, the CDR3 is TGTGCCAGCAGCCTCCGGGACAGGGGCATCACCGGGGAGCTGTTTTTT. Amino acids: CASSLRDRGITGELFF.

J is TRBJ1-5 and V is TRBV6-5; D gene ambiguous. The V gene's germline CDR1 is MNHEY and CDR2 SVGAGI. Trimming pared 7 bases from V and 6 bases from J, leaving 13 bases between. The length of the CDR3 is 13 residues. Here the CDR3 reads CASKGGVGQPQHF. The DNA of the CDR3 is TGTGCCAGCAAAGGAGGCGTCGGTCAGCCCCAGCATTTT.